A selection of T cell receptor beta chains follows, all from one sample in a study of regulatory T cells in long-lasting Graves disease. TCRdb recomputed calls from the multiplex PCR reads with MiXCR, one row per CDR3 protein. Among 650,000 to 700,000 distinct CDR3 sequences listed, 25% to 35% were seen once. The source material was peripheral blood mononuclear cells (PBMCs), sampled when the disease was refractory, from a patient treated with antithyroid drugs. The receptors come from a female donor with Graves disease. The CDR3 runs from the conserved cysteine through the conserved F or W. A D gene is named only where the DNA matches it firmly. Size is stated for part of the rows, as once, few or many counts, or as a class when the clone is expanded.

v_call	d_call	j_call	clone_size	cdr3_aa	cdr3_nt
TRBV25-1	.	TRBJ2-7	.	CATLWVDEQYF	TGTGCCACCCTATGGGTGGACGAGCAGTACTTC
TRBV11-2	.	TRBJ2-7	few	CASSFYSGTPYEQYF	TGTGCCAGCAGCTTTTACTCGGGGACCCCCTACGAGCAGTACTTC
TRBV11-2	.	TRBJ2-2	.	CASSLLSGNTGELFF	TGTGCCAGCAGCTTACTATCGGGGAACACCGGGGAGCTGTTTTTT
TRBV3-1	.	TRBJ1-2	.	CASSQAGPLHYGYTF	TGTGCCAGCAGCCAAGCGGGACCGCTACACTATGGCTACACCTTC
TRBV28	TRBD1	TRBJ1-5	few	CASSLGQGKKPQHF	TGTGCCAGCAGTTTGGGACAGGGAAAAAAGCCCCAGCATTTT
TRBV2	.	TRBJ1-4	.	CASRPTTNEKLFF	TGTGCCAGCAGACCCACAACTAATGAAAAACTGTTTTTT
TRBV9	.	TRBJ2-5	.	CASSLTRGLETQYF	TGTGCCAGCAGCTTAACCCGGGGCCTAGAGACCCAGTACTTC
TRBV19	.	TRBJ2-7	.	CASSPRQLYEQYF	TGTGCCAGTAGTCCACGGCAGCTGTACGAGCAGTACTTC
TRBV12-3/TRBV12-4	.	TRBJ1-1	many	CASSLSRTDTEAFF	TGTGCCAGCAGTTTATCTCGGACGGACACTGAAGCTTTCTTT
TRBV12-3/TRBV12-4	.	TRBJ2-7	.	CASSVGQVPYEQYF	TGTGCCAGCAGTGTGGGACAAGTCCCCTACGAGCAGTACTTC
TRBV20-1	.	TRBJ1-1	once	CSASVRGMRGNTEAFF	TGCAGTGCTAGTGTCCGGGGGATGAGGGGGAACACTGAAGCTTTCTTT
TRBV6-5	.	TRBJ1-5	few	CASSYSSIPQHF	TGTGCCAGCAGTTACTCGTCAATCCCCCAGCATTTT
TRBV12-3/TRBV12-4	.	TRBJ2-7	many	CASTLGSYEQYF	TGTGCCAGCACGTTGGGCTCCTACGAGCAGTACTTC
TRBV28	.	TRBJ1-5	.	CASSSLRDGNQPQHF	TGTGCCAGCAGTTCTCTCCGGGACGGCAATCAGCCCCAGCATTTT